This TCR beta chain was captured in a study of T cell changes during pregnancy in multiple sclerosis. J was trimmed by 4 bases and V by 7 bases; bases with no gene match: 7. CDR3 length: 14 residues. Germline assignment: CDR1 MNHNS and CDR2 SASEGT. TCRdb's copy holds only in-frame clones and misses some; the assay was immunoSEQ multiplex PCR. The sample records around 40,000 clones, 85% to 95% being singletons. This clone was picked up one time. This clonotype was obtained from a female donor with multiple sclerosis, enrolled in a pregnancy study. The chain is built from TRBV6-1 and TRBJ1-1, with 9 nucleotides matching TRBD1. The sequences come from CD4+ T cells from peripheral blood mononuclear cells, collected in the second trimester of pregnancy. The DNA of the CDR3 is TGTGCCAGCAATGACAGGGGGAAAGGCACTGAAGCTTTCTTT. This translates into CASNDRGKGTEAFF.